Each of the 30 T cell receptor beta chains below was sequenced from the same sample in a study of blood T cell repertoires in COVID-19. TCRdb keeps only in-frame clones here, not all; method: immunoSEQ multiplex PCR. The sample carries about 110,000 clones, about three quarters recorded once. Source material: peripheral blood. The receptors derive from a man in his 70s with acute or convalescent COVID-19.

The chain is built from TRBV11-3 and TRBJ2-2; D perhaps matches TRBD1 (6 bases). The length of the CDR3 is 14 residues. The germline V gene encodes CDR1 SGHNT and CDR2 YENEEA. V was clipped by 6 bases and J by 8 bases, with 16 bases between them. CDR3 residues: CASRGGRSSGELFF. CDR3 DNA sequence: TGTGCCAGCAGAGGGGGAAGATCCTCTGGGGAGCTGTTTTTT.

V and J are TRBV29-1 and TRBJ1-4, with a tentative D call TRBD1 (5 bases). In germline, CDR1 is SQVTM, CDR2 ANQGSEA. V dropped 6 bases and J dropped 7 bases, with 21 bases sitting between them. The CDR3 runs to 15 residues. The CDR3 loop is CSVATTGVVSEKLFF. For the CDR3, the DNA is TGCAGCGTGGCGACCACGGGGGTCGTTAGTGAAAAACTGTTTTTT.

V is TRBV5-4 and J is TRBJ1-4; maybe TRBD1 (5 bases). This CDR3 contains 15 residues. Germline CDR1 SGHNT, CDR2 YYREEE (reference sequence). Trimming stripped 4 bases from V and 3 bases from J, with 13 bases between. The CDR3 loop reads CASSPGGGPNEKLFF. CDR3 bases: TGTGCCAGCAGCCCCGGGGGGGGACCTAATGAAAAACTGTTTTTT.

The rearrangement links TRBV6-6 to TRBJ2-1, with D tentatively TRBD1 (5 bases). From germline, CDR1 is MNHNY and CDR2 SVGAGI (reference sequence). The CDR3 extends over 12 amino acids. The V gene lost 4 bases and the J gene lost 13 bases, with 14 bases spanning the gap. CDR3 in amino acids: CASSFLQDTQFF. The CDR3 coding sequence is TGTGCCAGCAGTTTCTTACAGGACACCCAGTTCTTC.

The CDR3 DNA reads TGCGCCAGCAGGGGACAGTGGAACACTGAAGCTTTCTTT. Protein sequence: CASRGQWNTEAFF. This chain connects TRBV10-1 to TRBJ1-1; 7 positions match TRBD1. Germline V gene data show CDR1 as WNHNN and CDR2 as SYGVQD (reference sequence). The ends lost 6 bases at V and 1 base at J; junction bases unmatched: 2. The CDR3 is 13 amino acids.

The chain employs TRBV11-3 and TRBJ2-1; 12 bases fit TRBD1. The germline V gene encodes CDR1 SGHNT and CDR2 YENEEA. V dropped 5 bases and J dropped 9; count of bases not matched to a gene: 5. The CDR3 sequence is 14 residues long. CDR3 in DNA: TGTGCCAGCAGCCCGGGACAGGGGGCCTCTGAGCAGTTCTTC. It encodes CASSPGQGASEQFF.

The CDR3 nucleotides read TGTGCCAGCAGCTTAACGGGATATAGCGATTCACCCCTCCACTTT. Residues: CASSLTGYSDSPLHF. The chain links TRBV7-2 to TRBJ1-6; D unresolved. Germline V lookup: CDR1 SGHTA, CDR2 FQGNSA. The V end lost 2 bases, the J end lost 8 bases, and 13 bases lay between the germline ends. CDR3 length: 15 amino acids.

Here the CDR3 DNA reads TGCGCCAGCCTGGGACAGGGGGCGCGGACTAGCGGCAATGAGCAGTTCTTC. It codes for CASLGQGARTSGNEQFF. V is TRBV10-1 and J is TRBJ2-1, with 12 bases matching TRBD1. The V gene's germline CDR1 is WNHNN and CDR2 SYGVQD (reference sequence). The CDR3 contains 17 residues. V was clipped by 8 bases and J by 6 bases; unmatched bases: 14.

J is TRBJ2-7 and V is TRBV18; 10 nucleotides match TRBD2. V was pared by 2 bases and J by 2 bases, with 3 bases of the junction left unmatched. The germline gives CDR1 KGHSH, CDR2 LQKENI. The CDR3 contains 15 residues. CDR3 DNA sequence: TGTGCCAGCTCACCATTAGCGGGGGGACCCTACGAGCAGTACTTC. This sequence encodes CASSPLAGGPYEQYF.

This clone was counted a few times. The genes are TRBV19 and TRBJ1-5; D may be TRBD1 (5 bases). Between the trimmed V and J ends, which lost 7 bases and 16 bases, there was a span of 20 bases. This CDR3 has 12 amino acids. Germline CDR1 and CDR2: LNHDA and SQIVND (reference sequence). As DNA, the CDR3 is TGTGCCAGTAAAAGGGGAGGAGGGCCCAGCCATTTT. Translating gives CASKRGGGPSHF.

The chain employs TRBV19 and TRBJ1-1, with 7 nucleotides matching TRBD1. Germline values: CDR1 LNHDA, CDR2 SQIVND (reference sequence). The CDR3 totals 14 residues. Losses at the gene ends were 4 bases for V and 4 bases for J; bases not matched to a gene: 6. The CDR3 reads CASSRQGRATEAFF. Written as DNA, the CDR3 is TGTGCCAGTAGTAGACAGGGTAGAGCCACTGAAGCTTTCTTT.

V and J are TRBV5-4 and TRBJ1-6; D uncertain. V lost 0 bases and J lost 7, with 14 bases in between. Germline values: CDR1 SGHNT, CDR2 YYREEE (reference sequence). CDR3 length: 16 amino acids. The CDR3 sequence is CASSLDIGTGNSPLHF. For the CDR3, the DNA is TGTGCCAGCAGCTTGGACATAGGAACGGGGAATTCACCCCTCCACTTT.

This rearrangement joins TRBV18 to TRBJ2-7; 13 bases agree with TRBD2. Per germline, CDR1 KGHSH and CDR2 LQKENI. The CDR3 consists of 16 residues. V shed 3 bases and J 2 bases; nucleotides not matched to a gene: 4. Here the CDR3 DNA reads TGTGCCAGCTCACCCCCAGGGACTAGCGGGGCCTACGAGCAGTACTTC. Its protein is CASSPPGTSGAYEQYF.

V usage is TRBV2 and J usage is TRBJ2-7; 8 nucleotides match TRBD1. The V and J ends lost 4 bases and 4 bases, in that order; junction bases with no gene match: 3. The CDR3 spans 13 residues. Germline values: CDR1 SNHLY, CDR2 FYNNEI. The CDR3 here is CASSVDRAYEQYF. The CDR3 DNA reads TGTGCCAGCAGTGTGGACAGGGCGTACGAGCAGTACTTC.

This clone has a single count. The genes are TRBV7-9 and TRBJ2-1, with 9 bases lining up with TRBD1. V gave up 4 bases and J gave up 8 bases; unmatched junction bases: 12. CDR3 length: 16 residues. Looked up from germline, CDR1 is SEHNR and CDR2 is FQNEAQ (reference sequence). CDR3 DNA: TGTGCCAGCAGCTCGAACCGGGACAGGGCAAGGGATGAGCAGTTCTTC. Protein product: CASSSNRDRARDEQFF.

V and J are TRBV12-3 or TRBV12-4 and TRBJ2-7; perhaps TRBD1 as D (6 bases). The V end was cut by 6 bases, the J end by 0 bases, with 9 bases between. There are 13 residues in the CDR3. CDR3 nucleotides: TGTGCCAGCAGGCGGACAGTCTCCTACGAGCAGTACTTC. Translation gives CASRRTVSYEQYF.

The J gene is TRBJ1-2, the V gene TRBV19; 9 nucleotides agree with TRBD1. Germline trimming cut 5 bases from V and 6 bases from J; bases unmatched to any gene: 10. Germline CDR1 and CDR2: LNHDA and SQIVND (reference sequence). The CDR3 is 15 amino acids. The CDR3 loop reads CASSYARDRVNGYTF. Here the CDR3 DNA reads TGTGCCAGTAGTTATGCCAGGGACAGGGTTAATGGCTACACCTTC.

The chain is built from TRBV19 and TRBJ1-4, with TRBD1 matching over 8 bases. The J segment lost 8 bases and the V segment lost 5 bases, leaving 10 bases of the junction unmatched. This CDR3 is built from 15 residues. Germline lookup yields CDR1 LNHDA and CDR2 SQIVND (reference sequence). In nucleotides, the CDR3 is TGTGCCAGTAGTGCCCTCGGACAGGGTCGAGAAAAACTGTTTTTT. Its translation: CASSALGQGREKLFF.

The V gene is TRBV7-9, the J gene TRBJ1-1; D uncertain. The CDR3 is 15 amino acids. CDR1 and CDR2 (germline): SEHNR, FQNEAQ (reference sequence). The ends were cut back, 5 bases at V and 5 bases at J, with 18 bases in the middle. CDR3 bases: TGTGCCAGCAGCAGCGCGGTAGGGAGGTTAACTGAAGCTTTCTTT. Translated: CASSSAVGRLTEAFF.

The chain carries TRBV3-1 (or the pseudogene TRBV3-2) and TRBJ2-2; tentative D call: TRBD2 (5 bases). Germline CDR1 reads LGHDT; CDR2 reads YNNKEL (reference sequence). This CDR3 has 13 amino acids. V lost 3 bases and J lost 7, with 9 bases in between. The CDR3 reads CASSHSADGELFF. The CDR3 DNA is TGTGCCAGCAGCCATAGCGCTGACGGGGAGCTGTTTTTT.

V is TRBV6-1 and J is TRBJ1-2; D perhaps matches TRBD1 (5 bases). Trimming pared 0 bases from V and 5 bases from J, leaving 10 bases between. From germline, CDR1 is MNHNS and CDR2 SASEGT. This CDR3 region has 14 residues. CDR3 in amino acids: CASSEATKGYGYTF. The DNA for the CDR3 is TGTGCCAGCAGTGAAGCGACCAAGGGGTATGGCTACACCTTC.

The chain links TRBV9 to TRBJ2-2; 11 bases align to TRBD1. V gave up 0 bases and J gave up 5 bases; unmatched junction bases: 6. Germline CDR1 SGDLS, CDR2 YYNGEE. This CDR3 spans 17 amino acids. This CDR3 is CASSVAGTGGWTGELFF. In DNA form, the CDR3 reads TGTGCCAGCAGCGTAGCCGGGACAGGGGGGTGGACCGGGGAGCTGTTTTTT.

V is TRBV19 and J is TRBJ2-7; 9 bases agree with TRBD1. With 6 bases clipped from V and 3 bases from J, the junction kept 9 bases outside the gene matches. Per germline, CDR1 LNHDA and CDR2 SQIVND (reference sequence). The CDR3 is 15 residues long. This CDR3 reads CASSGTGNGVYEQYF. CDR3 DNA sequence: TGTGCCAGTAGCGGGACAGGGAACGGGGTCTACGAGCAGTACTTC.

The chain uses TRBV5-8 and TRBJ1-2; 9 nucleotides align to TRBD1. The CDR3 spans 14 residues. Germline V gives CDR1 SGHTS, CDR2 YDEGEE. Trimming cost V 4 bases and J 2 bases; bases outside gene matches: 3. The DNA of the CDR3 is TGTGCCAGCAGCATGGGACAGGGAAACTATGGCTACACCTTC. Protein sequence: CASSMGQGNYGYTF.

V is TRBV7-9 and J is TRBJ2-4; 9 bases match TRBD1. The CDR3 is 13 residues long. CDR1 is SEHNR and CDR2 is FQNEAQ in the germline V gene (reference sequence). The V segment lost 7 bases and the J segment 9 bases; nucleotides outside the gene matches: 7. In DNA, the CDR3 is TGTGCCAGCATCGCCGGGACAGGGAGCATTCAGTACTTC. Amino acid sequence: CASIAGTGSIQYF.

The V gene is TRBV19, the J gene TRBJ1-6; 8 nucleotides agree with TRBD1. Per germline, CDR1 LNHDA and CDR2 SQIVND (reference sequence). Trimming at V came to 8 bases and at J to 10 bases, leaving 7 bases not matched to a gene. This CDR3 spans 13 amino acids. This CDR3 reads CASQGTGRSPLHF. CDR3 bases: TGTGCCAGTCAGGGGACAGGACGGTCACCCCTCCACTTT.

Points on this clone: This sample also contains other DNA sequences that code for the same CDR3. The CDR3 reads CASSYGPANYGYTF. For the CDR3, the DNA is TGTGCCAGCAGTTACGGTCCAGCTAACTATGGCTACACCTTC. This sequence joins TRBV6-5 and TRBJ1-2; no clear D gene. Germline V gene lookup returns CDR1 MNHEY and CDR2 SVGAGI. There are 14 residues in the CDR3. Trimming pared 2 bases from V and 0 bases from J, leaving 7 bases between.

The sample holds many counts of this clone. The gene calls are TRBV9 and TRBJ2-2; TRBD2 matches 7 bases. Germline CDR1 and CDR2: SGDLS and YYNGEE. The CDR3 is 17 amino acids. With 2 bases clipped from V and 0 bases from J, the junction kept 7 bases outside the gene matches. The CDR3 loop is CASSVTPGGPNTGELFF. CDR3 sequence (DNA): TGTGCCAGCAGCGTCACCCCGGGGGGACCGAACACCGGGGAGCTGTTTTTT.

This clone appeared once. The chain joins TRBV10-3 to TRBJ1-2; D not certain. Trimming pared 0 bases from V and 13 bases from J, leaving 15 bases between. Germline V gene data show CDR1 as ENHRY and CDR2 as SYGVKD. The CDR3 runs to 13 residues. The CDR3 sequence: CAISESSGVGSTF. The CDR3 nucleotides are TGTGCCATCAGTGAGTCGAGCGGTGTGGGATCCACCTTC.

The genes are TRBV6-1 and TRBJ2-7; the D gene is possibly TRBD1 (5 bases). The V end lost 2 bases, the J end lost 0 bases, and 14 bases lay between the germline ends. The length of the CDR3 is 16 residues. CDR1 and CDR2 from the germline V gene are MNHNS and SASEGT. CDR3 in DNA: TGTGCCAGCAGTGAACAGCTAATAGGGGCCTCCTACGAGCAGTACTTC. This encodes CASSEQLIGASYEQYF.